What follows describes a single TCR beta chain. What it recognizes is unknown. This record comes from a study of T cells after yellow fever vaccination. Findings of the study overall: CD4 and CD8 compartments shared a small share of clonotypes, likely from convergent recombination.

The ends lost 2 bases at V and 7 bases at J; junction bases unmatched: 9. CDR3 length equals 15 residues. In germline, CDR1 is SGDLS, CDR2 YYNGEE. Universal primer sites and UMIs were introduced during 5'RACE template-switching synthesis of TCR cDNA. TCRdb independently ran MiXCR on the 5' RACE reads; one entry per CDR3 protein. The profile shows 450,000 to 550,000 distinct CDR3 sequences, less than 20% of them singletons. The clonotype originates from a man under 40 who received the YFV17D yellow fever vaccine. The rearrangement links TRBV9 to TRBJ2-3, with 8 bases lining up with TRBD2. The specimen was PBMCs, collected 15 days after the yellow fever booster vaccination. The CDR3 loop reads CASSVRAGVDNTQYF. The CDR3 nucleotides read TGTGCCAGCAGCGTGAGAGCGGGAGTTGATAATACGCAGTATTTT.